A selection of T cell receptor beta chains follows, all from one sample in a study of cytotoxic CD8 clonotypes in ibrutinib-treated CLL. Produced via immunoSEQ multiplex PCR; TCRdb's table is partial and in-frame only. The top ten hold approximately 20% of the sample, which has 30,000 to 40,000 clones, roughly 49% seen once. The material was PBMCs, obtained before ibrutinib treatment. These receptors all come from a human donor with chronic lymphocytic leukemia. Both conserved end residues are part of each CDR3. Each record gives: CDR3 protein, CDR3 DNA, J gene, CDR3 length, D gene, V gene, clone size. The D gene is left open where the match is weak. Rows may omit the clone size; those that give it use once, few, many or a size class.

CDR3aa: CASSPSAGTYTEAFF; CDR3nt: TGTGCCAGCTCACCATCGGCAGGGACCTACACTGAAGCTTTCTTT; j_gene: TRBJ1-1; len: 15; d_gene: .; v_gene: TRBV18; abundance: .
CDR3aa: CASSPIAGPSSGNTIYF; CDR3nt: TGTGCCAGCAGTCCAATTGCCGGACCGAGCTCTGGAAACACCATATATTTT; j_gene: TRBJ1-3; len: 17; d_gene: .; v_gene: TRBV27; abundance: .
CDR3aa: CASSLRVDTEAFF; CDR3nt: TGTGCCAGCAGCTTAAGGGTGGACACTGAAGCTTTCTTT; j_gene: TRBJ1-1; len: 13; d_gene: .; v_gene: TRBV7-6; abundance: .
CDR3aa: CASSLGDRIQETQYF; CDR3nt: TGCGCCAGCAGCTTGGGGGACAGGATCCAGGAGACCCAGTACTTC; j_gene: TRBJ2-5; len: 15; d_gene: TRBD1; v_gene: TRBV5-1; abundance: .
CDR3aa: CASSRRTGEDTEAFF; CDR3nt: TGCGCCAGCAGCCGCAGGACAGGGGAGGACACTGAAGCTTTCTTT; j_gene: TRBJ1-1; len: 15; d_gene: TRBD1; v_gene: TRBV5-1; abundance: .
CDR3aa: CASRPQGPGEKLFF; CDR3nt: TGTGCCAGCAGGCCACAGGGGCCAGGTGAAAAACTGTTTTTT; j_gene: TRBJ1-4; len: 14; d_gene: TRBD1; v_gene: TRBV6-5; abundance: .
CDR3aa: CASSLDRVGQPQHF; CDR3nt: TGTGCCAGCAGTTTAGACAGGGTCGGGCAGCCCCAGCATTTT; j_gene: TRBJ1-5; len: 14; d_gene: TRBD1; v_gene: TRBV6-6; abundance: .
CDR3aa: CATSRAMGSSTDTQYF; CDR3nt: TGTGCCACCAGCAGAGCTATGGGTTCTAGCACAGATACGCAGTATTTT; j_gene: TRBJ2-3; len: 16; d_gene: .; v_gene: TRBV15; abundance: medium-sized
CDR3aa: CASSFQPEGSSYNSPLHF; CDR3nt: TGCGCCAGCAGCTTTCAACCAGAGGGGAGCTCCTATAATTCACCCCTCCACTTT; j_gene: TRBJ1-6; len: 18; d_gene: .; v_gene: TRBV5-1; abundance: .
CDR3aa: CASSPILGGLNTEAFF; CDR3nt: TGTGCCAGCAGCCCGATATTGGGAGGGTTGAACACTGAAGCTTTCTTT; j_gene: TRBJ1-1; len: 16; d_gene: .; v_gene: TRBV4-2; abundance: .
CDR3aa: CASTPRGGGNNEQFF; CDR3nt: TGTGCCAGCACCCCCCGGGGCGGGGGGAACAATGAGCAGTTCTTC; j_gene: TRBJ2-1; len: 15; d_gene: TRBD2; v_gene: TRBV7-9; abundance: once
CDR3aa: CASASSVGVRQETQYF; CDR3nt: TGTGCTAGTGCATCGAGCGTGGGGGTCCGGCAAGAGACCCAGTACTTC; j_gene: TRBJ2-5; len: 16; d_gene: .; v_gene: TRBV12-5; abundance: .
CDR3aa: CASSIQFGELFF; CDR3nt: TGTGCCAGTAGTATTCAGTTCGGGGAGCTGTTTTTT; j_gene: TRBJ2-2; len: 12; d_gene: .; v_gene: TRBV19; abundance: .
CDR3aa: CASSRIWDTEAFF; CDR3nt: TGTGCCAGCAGCCGAATTTGGGACACTGAAGCTTTCTTT; j_gene: TRBJ1-1; len: 13; d_gene: .; v_gene: TRBV7-8; abundance: .
CDR3aa: CASRTGTSGGADQETQYF; CDR3nt: TGCGCCAGCAGAACCGGGACTAGCGGGGGGGCGGACCAAGAGACCCAGTACTTC; j_gene: TRBJ2-5; len: 18; d_gene: TRBD2; v_gene: TRBV5-1; abundance: once
CDR3aa: CASSYRSTGDNQPQHF; CDR3nt: TGTGCCAGCAGTTACCGATCAACAGGTGACAATCAGCCCCAGCATTTT; j_gene: TRBJ1-5; len: 16; d_gene: .; v_gene: TRBV6-6; abundance: few
CDR3aa: CASSLVGTGAEAFF; CDR3nt: TGTGCCAGCAGCTTAGTTGGGACAGGGGCCGAAGCTTTCTTT; j_gene: TRBJ1-1; len: 14; d_gene: TRBD1; v_gene: TRBV7-2; abundance: .
CDR3aa: CAWSASGSNQPQHF; CDR3nt: TGTGCCTGGAGTGCATCGGGGAGCAATCAGCCCCAGCATTTT; j_gene: TRBJ1-5; len: 14; d_gene: .; v_gene: TRBV30; abundance: medium-sized
CDR3aa: CASSVRGAIGELFF; CDR3nt: TGTGCCAGCAGCGTTCGGGGGGCCATCGGGGAGCTGTTTTTT; j_gene: TRBJ2-2; len: 14; d_gene: .; v_gene: TRBV9; abundance: .
CDR3aa: CSVSIQGWGQPQHF; CDR3nt: TGCAGCGTTTCTATTCAGGGTTGGGGCCAGCCCCAGCATTTT; j_gene: TRBJ1-5; len: 14; d_gene: .; v_gene: TRBV29-1; abundance: .
CDR3aa: CASSPQAGDPGSEQFF; CDR3nt: TGCGCCAGCAGCCCCCAGGCGGGGGACCCGGGCAGTGAGCAGTTCTTC; j_gene: TRBJ2-1; len: 16; d_gene: TRBD2; v_gene: TRBV5-1; abundance: few
CDR3aa: CASHWGGEQYF; CDR3nt: TGTGCCAGCCACTGGGGAGGCGAGCAGTACTTC; j_gene: TRBJ2-7; len: 11; d_gene: .; v_gene: TRBV28; abundance: .
CDR3aa: CSAPYGNTIYF; CDR3nt: TGCAGTGCTCCCTACGGAAACACCATATATTTT; j_gene: TRBJ1-3; len: 11; d_gene: .; v_gene: TRBV20-1; abundance: .
CDR3aa: CASSFRQGADTQYF; CDR3nt: TGTGCCAGCAGTTTTAGACAGGGGGCAGATACGCAGTATTTT; j_gene: TRBJ2-3; len: 14; d_gene: TRBD1; v_gene: TRBV6-6; abundance: .
CDR3aa: CAARGRNTEAFF; CDR3nt: TGTGCCGCCAGGGGCAGGAACACTGAAGCTTTCTTT; j_gene: TRBJ1-1; len: 12; d_gene: .; v_gene: TRBV27; abundance: .
CDR3aa: CASSVELGGSDEKLFF; CDR3nt: TGTGCCAGCAGTGTCGAGTTGGGGGGGTCGGATGAAAAACTGTTTTTT; j_gene: TRBJ1-4; len: 16; d_gene: .; v_gene: TRBV6-1; abundance: few
CDR3aa: CASSQPRQGKTYNEQFF; CDR3nt: TGCGCCAGCAGCCAACCCCGACAGGGGAAGACCTACAATGAGCAGTTCTTC; j_gene: TRBJ2-1; len: 17; d_gene: TRBD1; v_gene: TRBV4-1; abundance: .
CDR3aa: CASSLILRGRDEQYF; CDR3nt: TGCGCCAGCAGCTTGATTCTCAGGGGGCGGGACGAGCAGTACTTC; j_gene: TRBJ2-7; len: 15; d_gene: TRBD1; v_gene: TRBV5-1; abundance: .
CDR3aa: CASSAPGRKMSSYGYTF; CDR3nt: TGTGCCAGCAGTGCACCGGGACGAAAGATGAGCTCCTATGGCTACACCTTC; j_gene: TRBJ1-2; len: 17; d_gene: .; v_gene: TRBV6-1; abundance: .
CDR3aa: CASSGTATRNYGYTF; CDR3nt: TGCGCCAGCAGCGGGACAGCGACCCGGAACTATGGCTACACCTTC; j_gene: TRBJ1-2; len: 15; d_gene: TRBD1; v_gene: TRBV5-1; abundance: few
CDR3aa: CASFPERGSTGELFF; CDR3nt: TGTGCCAGCTTTCCGGAGAGGGGATCGACCGGGGAGCTGTTTTTT; j_gene: TRBJ2-2; len: 15; d_gene: .; v_gene: TRBV6-6; abundance: .